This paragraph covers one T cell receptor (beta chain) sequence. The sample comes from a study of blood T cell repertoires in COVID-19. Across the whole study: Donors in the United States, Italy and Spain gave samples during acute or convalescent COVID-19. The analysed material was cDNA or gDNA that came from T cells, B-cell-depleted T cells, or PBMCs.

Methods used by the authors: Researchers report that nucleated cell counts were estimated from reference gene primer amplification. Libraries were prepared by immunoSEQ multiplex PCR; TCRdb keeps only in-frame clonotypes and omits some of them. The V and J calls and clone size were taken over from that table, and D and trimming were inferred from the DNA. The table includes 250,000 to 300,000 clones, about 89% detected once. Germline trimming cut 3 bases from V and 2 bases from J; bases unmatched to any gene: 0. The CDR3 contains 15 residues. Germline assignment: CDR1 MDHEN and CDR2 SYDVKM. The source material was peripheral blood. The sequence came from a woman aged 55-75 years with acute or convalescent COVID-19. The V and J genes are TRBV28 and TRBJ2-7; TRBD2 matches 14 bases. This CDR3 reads CASSLGLAGAYEQYF. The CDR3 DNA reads TGTGCCAGCAGTTTGGGACTAGCGGGAGCCTACGAGCAGTACTTC. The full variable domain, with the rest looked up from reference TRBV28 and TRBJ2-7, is DVKVTQSSRYLVKRTGEKVFLECVQDMDHENMFWYRQDPGLGLRLIYFSYDVKMKEKGDIPEGYSVSREKKERFSLILESASTNQTSMYLCASSLGLAGAYEQYFGPGTRLTVT.